Each of the 23 T cell receptor beta chains below was sequenced from the same sample in a study of response to subunit inactivated influenza vaccine. TCRdb fed the RT-PCR reads into MiXCR, producing one record per CDR3 protein. The sample holds a few hundred thousand distinct CDR3 sequences, approximately 11% seen once. The starting material was PBMCs from blood, obtained 45 days after vaccination. The receptors derive from a man between 45 and 60 years old who received an inactivated influenza vaccine.

This clonotype was seen many times. This chain links TRBV6-6 with TRBJ1-1, with D perhaps TRBD1 (6 bases). Per germline, CDR1 MNHNY and CDR2 SVGAGI (reference sequence). The CDR3 spans 13 residues. Trimming took off 5 bases at V and 4 bases at J, with 11 bases between the two ends. CDR3 DNA sequence: TGTGCCAGCAGTAATACAGGGTCCACTGAAGCTTTCTTT. Its translation is CASSNTGSTEAFF.

The chain recombines TRBV7-9 with TRBJ1-1; D unclear. Trimming left V 1 base short and J 4 bases short, with 13 bases between. The CDR3 has 15 residues. CDR1 and CDR2 (germline): SEHNR, FQNEAQ (reference sequence). CDR3 protein: CASSLEETSGTEAFF. The CDR3 DNA sequence: TGTGCCAGCAGCTTAGAGGAAACGTCGGGCACTGAAGCTTTCTTT.

V usage is TRBV11-2 and J usage is TRBJ1-1, with TRBD1 identical over 9 bases. This CDR3 comprises 16 residues. Germline assignment: CDR1 SGHAT and CDR2 FQNNGV. With V trimmed by 2 bases and J by 1 base, 5 bases remained unmatched. The CDR3: CASSLTGGGGNTEAFF. The CDR3 DNA follows: TGTGCCAGCAGCTTAACAGGGGGCGGAGGGAACACTGAAGCTTTCTTT. The full variable domain, with the rest looked up from reference TRBV11-2 and TRBJ1-1, is EAGVAQSPRYKIIEKRQSVAFWCNPISGHATLYWYQQILGQGPKLLIQFQNNGVVDDSQLPKDRFSAERLKGVDSTLKIQPAKLEDSAVYLCASSLTGGGGNTEAFFGQGTRLTVV.

The chain is built from TRBV10-3 and TRBJ2-6; 7 bases map to TRBD1. Germline CDR1 reads ENHRY; CDR2 reads SYGVKD. V trimming: 2 bases; J trimming: 1 base; junction bases outside the gene matches: 5. This CDR3 spans 17 amino acids. CDR3 coding DNA: TGTGCCATCAGTGAGGGGACAGTACTTTCTGGGGCCAACGTCCTGACTTTC. As protein: CAISEGTVLSGANVLTF.

V is TRBV7-9 and J is TRBJ2-1; 7 bases agree with TRBD2. The CDR3 runs to 12 residues. After removal of 2 bases from V and 10 bases from J, the junction contained 2 bases not matched to a gene. Looked up from germline, CDR1 is SEHNR and CDR2 is FQNEAQ (reference sequence). CDR3 amino acids: CASSLFGGEQFF. In nucleotides, the CDR3 is TGTGCCAGCAGCTTATTCGGGGGGGAGCAGTTCTTC.

The sample holds a few counts of this clonotype. This sequence joins TRBV6-1 and TRBJ2-3; 11 positions match TRBD2. This CDR3 comprises 19 residues. Germline CDR1 reads MNHNS; CDR2 reads SASEGT. Unmatched junction bases numbered 15, after V lost 6 bases and J lost 1 base. The CDR3: CASRLGLAVIESGTDTQYF. CDR3 DNA sequence: TGTGCCAGCAGGTTGGGACTAGCGGTGATCGAATCGGGCACAGATACGCAGTATTTT.

This chain uses TRBV6-5 with TRBJ1-6; a weak D match, TRBD1 (6 bases). Germline CDR1 reads MNHEY; CDR2 reads SVGAGI. The CDR3 runs to 15 residues. V was clipped by 6 bases and J by 7 bases, with 16 bases between them. CDR3 DNA sequence: TGTGCCAGCAGCCTCTCGAGGGGGGAAAATTCACCCCTCCACTTT. Translated: CASSLSRGENSPLHF.

This clonotype was picked up a small number of times. V is TRBV2 and J is TRBJ1-5; 7 bases match TRBD1. The CDR3 consists of 14 residues. V was pared by 3 bases and J by 6 bases, with 5 bases of the junction left unmatched. Germline V gives CDR1 SNHLY, CDR2 FYNNEI. CDR3 loop: CASSDRGVGQPQHF. CDR3 coding DNA: TGTGCCAGCAGTGACAGGGGGGTAGGTCAGCCCCAGCATTTT. The whole variable domain, filled in from reference TRBV2 and TRBJ1-5, reads EPEVTQTPSHQVTQMGQEVILRCVPISNHLYFYWYRQILGQKVEFLVSFYNNEISEKSEIFDDQFSVERPDGSNFTLKIRSTKLEDSAMYFCASSDRGVGQPQHFGDGTRLSIL.

This clonotype showed up many times. The chain links TRBV2 to TRBJ2-7; 7 bases agree with TRBD1. V shed 8 bases and J 2 bases; nucleotides not matched to a gene: 3. Germline V gene data show CDR1 as SNHLY and CDR2 as FYNNEI. The CDR3 totals 12 residues. Written as DNA, the CDR3 is TGTGCCAGCGGGACAGAGCCCTACGAGCAGTACTTC. This gives the protein CASGTEPYEQYF.

This clonotype came up many times. The V gene is TRBV6-2 or TRBV6-3, the J gene TRBJ2-2; D is possibly TRBD1 (6 bases). The germline V gene encodes CDR1 MNHEY and CDR2 SVGEGT. V dropped 5 bases and J dropped 0 bases, with 10 bases sitting between them. This CDR3 has 15 residues. The CDR3 is CASSRQASNTGELFF. CDR3 DNA sequence: TGTGCCAGCAGTCGACAGGCATCGAACACCGGGGAGCTGTTTTTT.

This chain joins TRBV29-1 and TRBJ2-5; TRBD1 matches 9 bases. The CDR3 consists of 11 residues. Per germline, CDR1 SQVTM and CDR2 ANQGSEA. The V and J ends lost 7 bases and 5 bases, in that order; junction bases with no gene match: 2. The CDR3 nucleotides are TGCAGCGGTACAGGGGGCGAGACCCAGTACTTC. It translates to CSGTGGETQYF.

The J gene is TRBJ2-5, the V gene TRBV20-1, with 10 bases identical to TRBD2. The V and J ends lost 6 bases and 5 bases, in that order; junction bases with no gene match: 15. Germline assignment: CDR1 DFQATT and CDR2 SNEGSKA (reference sequence). The CDR3 totals 16 residues. This CDR3 is CSATGTAGGLRETQYF. The CDR3 DNA reads TGCAGTGCAACCGGGACAGCGGGAGGGCTTAGGGAGACCCAGTACTTC.

This clonotype appeared a few times. The chain couples TRBV9 to TRBJ2-2; the match to TRBD2 covers 8 bases. The V gene end was trimmed by 4 bases and the J gene end by 1 base; junction bases not matched to a gene: 6. The CDR3 has 16 amino acids. The germline CDR1 and CDR2 sequences are SGDLS and YYNGEE. This chain's CDR3 is CASSPRTSGNTGELFF. The DNA of the CDR3 is TGTGCCAGCAGCCCCCGAACTAGCGGGAACACCGGGGAGCTGTTTTTT.

This chain joins TRBV4-2 and TRBJ2-2; D is perhaps TRBD2 (5 bases). The CDR3 consists of 15 residues. Deletions cut 1 base from V and 1 base from J, with 7 bases between. Looked up from germline, CDR1 is LGHNA and CDR2 is YNFKEQ. CDR3 bases: TGTGCCAGCAGCCAAGTCAGCGGGAACACCGGGGAGCTGTTTTTT. It is translated as CASSQVSGNTGELFF.

This clonotype came up many times. V gene TRBV12-3 or TRBV12-4 combines with J gene TRBJ1-1, with 7 bases aligning to TRBD1. V trimming: 5 bases; J trimming: 4 bases; junction bases outside the gene matches: 7. The CDR3 totals 14 residues. The DNA of the CDR3 is TGTGCCAGCAGTGTTACAGGGGCGTCCACTGAAGCTTTCTTT. It is translated as CASSVTGASTEAFF.

Only a few counts were recorded for this clonotype. This rearrangement joins TRBV11-2 to TRBJ2-2; D not resolved. This CDR3 is built from 15 residues. Germline CDR1 is SGHAT and CDR2 is FQNNGV. Trimming left V 0 bases short and J 5 bases short, with 10 bases between. The CDR3: CASSLEGTRTGELFF. The CDR3, as DNA: TGTGCCAGCAGCTTAGAGGGCACCCGAACCGGGGAGCTGTTTTTT.

This clonotype has a handful of counts. V is TRBV6-2 or TRBV6-3 and J is TRBJ2-7; 10 bases are shared with TRBD2. Germline values: CDR1 MNHEY, CDR2 SVGEGT. The CDR3 contains 13 residues. V was pared by 6 bases and J by 4 bases, with 3 bases of the junction left unmatched. The CDR3 nucleotides are TGTGCCAGCAGAGCGGGAGGGACGTACGAGCAGTACTTC. This codes for CASRAGGTYEQYF.

This clonotype was counted between two and nine times. This chain connects TRBV10-3 to TRBJ2-7; D is undetermined. There are 13 residues in the CDR3. Germline CDR1 reads ENHRY; CDR2 reads SYGVKD. V shed 5 bases and J shed 5 bases, with 13 bases lying between them. The chain's CDR3 is CAISFSSTHEQYF. CDR3 sequence (DNA): TGTGCCATCAGTTTTTCATCCACCCACGAGCAGTACTTC.

The CDR3 DNA reads as TGCAGTGCTAGAGATTCGGACTCCCAAACCTACGAGCAGTACTTC. It specifies CSARDSDSQTYEQYF. The chain is built from TRBV20-1 and TRBJ2-7; D might be TRBD2 (5 bases). Germline V gene data show CDR1 as DFQATT and CDR2 as SNEGSKA (reference sequence). This CDR3 is 15 amino acids long. With 0 bases removed from V and 2 bases from J, the gap between germline ends came to 14 bases.

This clonotype was counted ten times or more. The chain joins TRBV11-2 to TRBJ2-7, with 7 bases aligning to TRBD1. CDR3 size: 15 residues. Unmatched junction bases numbered 5, after V lost 1 base and J lost 2 bases. CDR1 is SGHAT and CDR2 is FQNNGV in the germline V gene. The CDR3 sequence: CASSLGGDSAYEQYF. The CDR3 coding sequence is TGTGCCAGCAGCTTAGGAGGGGACAGCGCCTACGAGCAGTACTTC.

The gene calls are TRBV12-3 or TRBV12-4 and TRBJ1-2; D remains unclear. The CDR3 has 13 amino acids. The V end was cut by 5 bases, the J end by 4 bases, with 11 bases between. CDR3 loop: CASSPTVFYGYTF. For the CDR3, the DNA is TGTGCCAGCAGTCCTACAGTATTCTATGGCTACACCTTC.

The chain links TRBV7-2 to TRBJ2-5; possible D gene TRBD2, 6 bases. CDR1 SGHTA and CDR2 FQGNSA come from the germline V gene. The length of the CDR3 is 13 residues. Trimming shortened V by 5 bases and J by 4 bases, and 11 bases separated the two germline ends. CDR3 DNA: TGTGCCAGCAGCCTGACTAGTTTAGAGACCCAGTACTTC. Its translation is CASSLTSLETQYF.

This chain's CDR3 is CAITPGLAGANEQFF. CDR3 nucleotide sequence: TGTGCCATCACCCCTGGACTAGCGGGAGCTAATGAGCAGTTCTTC. The V call is TRBV10-3, the J call TRBJ2-1; 13 nucleotides align to TRBD2. V was pared by 7 bases and J by 7 bases, with 7 bases of the junction left unmatched. This CDR3 contains 15 residues. CDR1 is ENHRY and CDR2 is SYGVKD in the germline V gene.